Sequencing of this T cell receptor (beta chain) was carried out in a study of Ad26.COV2.S vaccination and SARS-CoV-2 variants. General study points: Vaccinees and placebo recipients showed similar non-spike TCR breadth.

About this clone itself: Antigen unknown.

V was shortened by 3 bases and J by 3 bases, with 13 bases between the two germline ends. The CDR3 has 15 amino acids. In germline, CDR1 is MNHEY, CDR2 SMNVEV (reference sequence). Sequencing used immunoSEQ multiplex PCR; TCRdb keeps in-frame clones, though not all of them. The repertoire holds about 410,000 clones, around 93% seen once, with more than 1.5% in the top ten. Treatment defined: roughly 19 received Ad26.COV2.S at low or high dose, single or two shots; roughly five received placebo; per-sample allocation not given. Samples came from day 63 after the first vaccine or placebo injection. Expression of Wuhan-strain SARS-CoV-2 spike came from the Ad26 vector that formed the vaccine.

This clonotype originated in a person between 18 and 60 years old who received the Ad26.COV2.S COVID-19 vaccine or a placebo. Sample: peripheral blood, taken in a trial of Ad26.COV2.S vaccine versus placebo. The V and J genes are TRBV27 and TRBJ2-3; TRBD2 is a possible D gene (5 bases). The CDR3 nucleotides read TGTGCCAGCAGTTTTTGGCGGGCCGAGACAGATACGCAGTATTTT. This encodes CASSFWRAETDTQYF.